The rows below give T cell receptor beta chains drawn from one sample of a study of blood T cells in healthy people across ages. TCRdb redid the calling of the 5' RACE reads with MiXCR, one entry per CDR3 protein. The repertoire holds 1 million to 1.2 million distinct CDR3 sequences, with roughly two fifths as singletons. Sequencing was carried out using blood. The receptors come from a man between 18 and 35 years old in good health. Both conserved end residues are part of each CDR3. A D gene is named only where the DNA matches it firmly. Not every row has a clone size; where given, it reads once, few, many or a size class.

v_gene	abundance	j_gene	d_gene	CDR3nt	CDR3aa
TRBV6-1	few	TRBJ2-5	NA	TGTGCCAGCAGTGAAGCCGGAGGCCAAGAGACCCAGTACTTC	CASSEAGGQETQYF
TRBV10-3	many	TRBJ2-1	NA	TGTGCCATCGGACCGGAGGCGAGCTCCTACAATGAGCAGTTCTTC	CAIGPEASSYNEQFF
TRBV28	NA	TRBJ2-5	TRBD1	TGTGCCAGCAGTTCCCCACGGACAGGGTTTCACGAGACCCAGTACTTC	CASSSPRTGFHETQYF
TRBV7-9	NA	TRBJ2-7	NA	TGTGCCAGCAGCCGTTTGGGAATGAACGAGCAGTACTTC	CASSRLGMNEQYF
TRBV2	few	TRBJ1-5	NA	TGTGCCAGCAGTGAAACGGTCAATAGCAATCAGCCCCAGCATTTT	CASSETVNSNQPQHF
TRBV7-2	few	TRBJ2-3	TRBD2	TGTGCCAGCAGCTTGCCGGGACTAGCGGGGGGGAGTCGAGCAGATACGCAGTATTTT	CASSLPGLAGGSRADTQYF
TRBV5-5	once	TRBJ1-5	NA	TGTGCCAGCAGTCGGACATTGGGTAGCAATCAGCCCCAGCATTTT	CASSRTLGSNQPQHF
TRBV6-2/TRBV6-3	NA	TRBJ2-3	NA	TGTGCCAGCAACCCGGTTGGAGATACGCAGTATTTT	CASNPVGDTQYF
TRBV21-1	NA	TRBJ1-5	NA	TGTGCCAGCAGCTCTTGTCCCGGGACAGGGAATCAGCCCCAGCATTTT	CASSSCPGTGNQPQHF
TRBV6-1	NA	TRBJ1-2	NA	TGTGCCAGCAGTTCCCCGGGGGCAAACTATGGCCACACCTTC	CASSSPGANYGHTF
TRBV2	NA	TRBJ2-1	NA	TGTGCCAGCAGCTCGTTGGGTGGCGGTGAGCAGTTCTTC	CASSSLGGGEQFF
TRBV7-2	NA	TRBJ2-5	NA	TGTGCCAGCAGCTTAATTCCCTCCGAGACCCAGTACTTC	CASSLIPSETQYF
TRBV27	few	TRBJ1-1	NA	TGTGCCAGCAGTACCGACAGGCCACTGAACACTGAAGCTTTCTTT	CASSTDRPLNTEAFF
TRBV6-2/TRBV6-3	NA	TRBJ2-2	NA	TGTGCCAGCAGTTACTCGCATCCGGGAACCGGGGAGCTGTTTTTT	CASSYSHPGTGELFF
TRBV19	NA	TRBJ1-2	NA	TGTGCCAGTACTTACTTGGGGAAAAACAATGGCTACACCTTC	CASTYLGKNNGYTF
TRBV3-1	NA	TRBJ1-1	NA	TGTGTCAGCAGCCAAGCCCGAAACACTGAAGCTTTCTTT	CVSSQARNTEAFF
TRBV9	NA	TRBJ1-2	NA	TGTGCCAGCAGCGTAGCTAGTTCCGGCGGCGACGGCTACACCTTC	CASSVASSGGDGYTF
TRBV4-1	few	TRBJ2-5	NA	TGCGCCAGCAGCCAAGTAACAGGTGGGAAGACCCAGTACTTC	CASSQVTGGKTQYF
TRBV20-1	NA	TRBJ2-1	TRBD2	TGCCGTGCTGGAGGACTAGCGGGGGCCTTCAATGAGCAGTTCTTC	CRAGGLAGAFNEQFF
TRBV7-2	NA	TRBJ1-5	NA	TGTGCCAGCAGCTTAGTACATGGGCATCAGCCCCAGCATTTT	CASSLVHGHQPQHF
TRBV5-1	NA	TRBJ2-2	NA	TGCGCCAGCAGCTTGGACAACCCTAACACCGGGGAGCTGTTTTTT	CASSLDNPNTGELFF
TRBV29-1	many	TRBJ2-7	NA	TGCAGCGGAGGACAGTACTACGAGCAGTACTTC	CSGGQYYEQYF
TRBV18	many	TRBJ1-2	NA	TGTGCCAGCTCACCAGAATCGGGGGCTAACTATGGCTACACCTTC	CASSPESGANYGYTF
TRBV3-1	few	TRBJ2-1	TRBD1	TGTGCCAGCAGCCTCCTGAAGGGACAGCTTTACAATGAGCAGTTCTTC	CASSLLKGQLYNEQFF
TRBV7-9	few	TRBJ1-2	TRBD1	TGTGCCAGCAGCCCCAATCAGGGGGTCCCTAACTATGGCTACACCTTC	CASSPNQGVPNYGYTF
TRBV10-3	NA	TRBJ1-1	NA	TGTGCCATCAGTGCGGTACGCACTGAAGCTTTCTTT	CAISAVRTEAFF
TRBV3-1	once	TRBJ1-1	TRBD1	TGTGCCAGCAGCCAGGGGGAGGGGGCCTACACTGAAGCTTTCTTT	CASSQGEGAYTEAFF
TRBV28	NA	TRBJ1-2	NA	TGTGCCAGCAGTTTAAGTCCCAGGGCTTATGGCTACACCTTC	CASSLSPRAYGYTF
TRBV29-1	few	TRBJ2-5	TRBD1	TGCAGCGTTGAGGGACAGGCACATGAGCAGTACTTC	CSVEGQAHEQYF
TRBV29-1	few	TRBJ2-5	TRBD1	TGCAGCGTTCCCGGGACAGCTTACAATGAGCAGTACTTC	CSVPGTAYNEQYF
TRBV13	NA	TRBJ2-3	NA	TGTGCCAGCAGCCCCTTCCCCCTGGACCCCCTAGACCTCACAGATACGCAGTATTTT	CASSPFPLDPLDLTDTQYF
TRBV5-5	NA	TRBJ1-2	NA	TGTGCCAGCAGCTTGAGGGACGGGGGGGCCTATTACTATGGCTACACCTTC	CASSLRDGGAYYYGYTF
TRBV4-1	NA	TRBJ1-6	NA	TGCGCCAGCAGCCAAGTTAGGGTCGGTTCACCCCTCCACTTT	CASSQVRVGSPLHF
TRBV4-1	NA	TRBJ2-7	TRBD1	TGCGCCAGCAGCCAGAAGACAGGGTCCTACGAGCAGTACTTC	CASSQKTGSYEQYF
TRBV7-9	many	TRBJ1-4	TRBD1	TGTGCCAGCAGCTTAGAAGGGGGCGGTGAAAAACTGTTTTTT	CASSLEGGGEKLFF
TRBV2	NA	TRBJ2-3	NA	TGTGCCAGCAGTGAGGCTAGAAACACAGATACGCAGTATTTT	CASSEARNTDTQYF
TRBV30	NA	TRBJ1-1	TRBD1	TGTGCCTGGACCCTCGGGACAGCGAACACTGAAGCTTTCTTT	CAWTLGTANTEAFF
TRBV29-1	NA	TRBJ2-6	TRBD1	TGCGGCGTCGCGGGACAGGCTGGGGCCAACGTCCTGACTTTC	CGVAGQAGANVLTF
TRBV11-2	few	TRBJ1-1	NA	TGTGCCAGCAGCCTCCACGAAGGCGACACTGAAGCTTTCTTT	CASSLHEGDTEAFF
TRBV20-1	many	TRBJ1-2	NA	TGCAGTGCTGGCACCCCCTATGGCTACACCTTC	CSAGTPYGYTF
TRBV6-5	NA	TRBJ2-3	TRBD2	TGTGCCAGCAGTTACCCCACCTTGACTAGCGGGGGGATAGAACCAAACACAGATACGCAGTATTTT	CASSYPTLTSGGIEPNTDTQYF
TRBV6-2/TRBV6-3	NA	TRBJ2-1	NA	TGTGCCAGCACCCTTGGACAGGGAGGGAATGAGCAGTTCTTC	CASTLGQGGNEQFF
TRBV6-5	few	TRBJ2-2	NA	TGTGCCAGCAGTTACGCCGGGGAGCTGTTTTTT	CASSYAGELFF
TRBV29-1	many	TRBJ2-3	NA	TGCAGCGCCCCTGGTGCTAGCACAGATACGCAGTATTTT	CSAPGASTDTQYF
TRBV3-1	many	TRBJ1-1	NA	TGTGCCAGCAGCCCCGACAGCGTAAACACTGAAGCTTTCTTT	CASSPDSVNTEAFF
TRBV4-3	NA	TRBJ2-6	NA	TGCGCCAGCAGCCAAGATTCCAGAGCCTCTGGGGCCAACGTCCTGACTTTC	CASSQDSRASGANVLTF
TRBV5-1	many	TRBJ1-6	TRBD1	TGCGCCAGCAGTCCGGACAGGCTTAATTCACCCCTCCACTTT	CASSPDRLNSPLHF
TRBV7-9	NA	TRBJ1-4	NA	TGTGCCAGCAGCGCCCCAGACACAACTAATGAAAAACTGTTTTTT	CASSAPDTTNEKLFF